These 30 T cell receptor beta chains came from one sample sequenced in a study of Ad26.COV2.S vaccination and SARS-CoV-2 variants. The protocol was immunoSEQ multiplex PCR, while the TCRdb copy is restricted to in-frame clones and leaves out a portion. The table shows some 250,000 clones, with 88% occurring only once. Treatment indicated: around 19 received Ad26.COV2.S at low or high dose, single or two shots; 5 received placebo; per-sample allocation not given. Collection of samples fell on day 63 after the first vaccine or placebo injection. The sample consisted of peripheral blood, taken in a trial of Ad26.COV2.S vaccine versus placebo. Receptors were obtained from a person aged 18 to 59 who received the Ad26.COV2.S COVID-19 vaccine or a placebo.

The J gene is TRBJ1-1, the V gene TRBV9; D ambiguous. The CDR3 is 15 residues long. Germline lookup yields CDR1 SGDLS and CDR2 YYNGEE. Trimming removed 0 bases at V and 2 bases at J, with 11 bases between. The CDR3 DNA sequence: TGTGCCAGCAGCGTAGATCCGGGCTCCAACACTGAAGCTTTCTTT. Protein: CASSVDPGSNTEAFF.

The J gene is TRBJ2-1, the V gene TRBV7-2, with 9 bases matching TRBD2. CDR3 size: 17 residues. Germline CDR1 SGHTA, CDR2 FQGNSA. The junction had 8 bases not matched to a gene; V was cut back by 5 bases and J by 0 bases. The CDR3 reads CASSQGAGGYSYNEQFF. As DNA, the CDR3 is TGTGCCAGCAGCCAAGGTGCGGGAGGGTACTCCTACAATGAGCAGTTCTTC.

A single count supports this clone. The chain combines TRBV18 with TRBJ2-1, with TRBD1 matching 11 bases. Germline CDR1 KGHSH, CDR2 LQKENI. The CDR3 runs 17 residues. Trimming at V came to 4 bases and at J to 5 bases, leaving 10 bases not matched to a gene. CDR3 sequence: CASSLKLPGQGDNEQFF. CDR3 DNA sequence: TGTGCCAGCTCACTAAAACTTCCGGGACAGGGGGACAATGAGCAGTTCTTC.

This chain connects TRBV5-1 to TRBJ2-7; D is perhaps TRBD1 (6 bases). This CDR3 has 14 residues. V was trimmed by 2 bases and J by 4 bases, leaving 13 bases between them. Germline CDR1 SGHRS, CDR2 YFSETQ. The CDR3 here is CASSLWQGNYEQYF. For the CDR3, the DNA is TGCGCCAGCAGCTTATGGCAGGGGAATTACGAGCAGTACTTC.

Written as DNA, the CDR3 is TGCGCCAGCAGCCAAGAGGCTGGGCGGGGGGGGAGATACGAGCAGTACTTC. This gives the protein CASSQEAGRGGRYEQYF. The rearrangement joins TRBV4-3 to TRBJ2-7; TRBD2 agrees at 9 bases. CDR1 is LGHNA and CDR2 is YSLEER in the germline V gene. Unmatched junction bases numbered 10, after V lost 0 bases and J lost 4 bases. This CDR3 has 17 residues.

The chain combines TRBV27 with TRBJ2-5; D remains unclear. V lost 0 bases and J lost 1, with 3 bases in between. The CDR3 covers 13 residues. Germline V gene lookup returns CDR1 MNHEY and CDR2 SMNVEV (reference sequence). The CDR3 here is CASSLSLQETQYF. CDR3 bases: TGTGCCAGCAGTTTATCGCTCCAAGAGACCCAGTACTTC.

The chain carries TRBV10-1 and TRBJ1-6, with D perhaps matching TRBD1 (6 bases). V was trimmed by 0 bases and J by 10 bases, leaving 13 bases between them. Germline V gene sequence: CDR1 WNHNN, CDR2 SYGVQD (reference sequence). CDR3 size: 15 residues. The CDR3 protein is CASSESIGGLSPLHF. CDR3 nucleotides: TGCGCCAGCAGTGAGTCGATTGGGGGGCTGTCACCCCTCCACTTT.

V gene TRBV4-1 combines with J gene TRBJ1-5; D ambiguous. Germline V gene data show CDR1 as MGHRA and CDR2 as YSYEKL. V lost 0 bases, J lost 0 bases, and 12 bases lay in between. The CDR3 spans 17 residues. The CDR3 loop is CASSQDGGSYSNQPQHF. CDR3 coding DNA: TGCGCCAGCAGCCAAGATGGAGGATCCTATAGCAATCAGCCCCAGCATTTT.

The chain carries TRBV2 and TRBJ1-2; no clear D gene. V was trimmed by 4 bases and J by 4 bases, leaving 10 bases between them. Germline-derived CDR1 and CDR2 are SNHLY and FYNNEI. The CDR3 has 13 residues. Here the CDR3 DNA reads TGTGCCAGCAGTGGGGCAGACACCTATGGCTACACCTTC. Protein product: CASSGADTYGYTF.

The chain carries TRBV7-4 and TRBJ2-7, with 7 bases lining up with TRBD2. CDR3 length equals 15 residues. The germline V gene has CDR1 SGHVT and CDR2 SQSDAQ. V lost 3 bases, J lost 4 bases, and 9 bases stayed unmatched. The CDR3 DNA follows: TGTGCCAGCAGCTTTTTAACAGGACTAGGGTACGAGCAGTACTTC. Amino acid sequence: CASSFLTGLGYEQYF.

V usage is TRBV11-3 and J usage is TRBJ2-7; TRBD2 matches at 9 bases. The trim removed 0 bases at V and 0 bases at J, leaving 15 bases unmatched. This CDR3 is built from 20 residues. CDR1 SGHNT and CDR2 YENEEA come from the germline V gene. The CDR3 region is CASSLELRGLSGRPSYEQYF. The CDR3 DNA follows: TGTGCCAGCAGCTTAGAGTTGAGGGGGCTGAGCGGGAGGCCCTCCTACGAGCAGTACTTC.

The chain couples TRBV5-8 to TRBJ1-4; possibly TRBD1 for D (6 bases). The CDR3 has 14 amino acids. Germline values: CDR1 SGHTS, CDR2 YDEGEE. Trimming removed 3 bases from V and 8 bases from J, with 14 bases in between. The CDR3 coding sequence is TGTGCCAGCAGCTCTAACAGGGTCGAAGAAAAACTGTTTTTT. Protein: CASSSNRVEEKLFF.

V is TRBV20-1 and J is TRBJ2-5, with 10 bases that match TRBD1. The CDR3 totals 15 residues. J lost 4 bases, V lost 3 bases, and 8 bases had no gene match. Germline V gives CDR1 DFQATT, CDR2 SNEGSKA (reference sequence). CDR3 DNA: TGCAGTGCTAGTGCTCGGGACAGGGGATCAGAGACCCAGTACTTC. This encodes CSASARDRGSETQYF.

This clone was seen a few times. The chain recombines TRBV19 with TRBJ2-1; D is ambiguous. Germline CDR1 reads LNHDA; CDR2 reads SQIVND (reference sequence). Trimming stripped 10 bases from V and 12 bases from J, with 22 bases between. The CDR3 is made up of 13 amino acids. The CDR3 coding sequence is TGTGCCACGGGCCCCAAACGAGATCAAGTGCAGTTCTTC. This translates into CATGPKRDQVQFF.

V is TRBV6-5 and J is TRBJ1-4; TRBD1 might be the D (6 bases). V gave up 7 bases and J gave up 10 bases, with 19 bases separating them. Germline assignment: CDR1 MNHEY and CDR2 SVGAGI. This CDR3 is built from 14 residues. CDR3 sequence reads: CASKIGTSLGKLFF. The CDR3 coding sequence is TGTGCCAGCAAGATAGGGACATCTTTAGGAAAACTGTTTTTT.

This chain joins TRBV27 and TRBJ2-3; D is uncertain. The CDR3 runs to 11 residues. In germline, CDR1 is MNHEY, CDR2 SMNVEV (reference sequence). V dropped 10 bases and J dropped 5 bases, with 10 bases sitting between them. The CDR3 DNA sequence: TGTGCCATCTTTACTCGAGATACGCAGTATTTT. Its protein product is CAIFTRDTQYF.

The V and J genes are TRBV2 and TRBJ2-5, with 11 bases lining up with TRBD2. Looked up from germline, CDR1 is SNHLY and CDR2 is FYNNEI. V was clipped by 2 bases and J by 2 bases; unmatched bases: 4. CDR3 length: 16 residues. In nucleotides, the CDR3 is TGTGCCAGCAGTGAACGGACTAGCGGGCATCAAGAGACCCAGTACTTC. Amino acids: CASSERTSGHQETQYF. The full variable domain, its missing parts supplied by reference TRBV2 and TRBJ2-5, is EPEVTQTPSHQVTQMGQEVILRCVPISNHLYFYWYRQILGQKVEFLVSFYNNEISEKSEIFDDQFSVERPDGSNFTLKIRSTKLEDSAMYFCASSERTSGHQETQYFGPGTRLLVL.

This chain links TRBV5-1 with TRBJ1-3, with a weak D call TRBD1 (5 bases). The CDR3 has 15 residues. Germline V gene data show CDR1 as SGHRS and CDR2 as YFSETQ. V gave up 1 base and J gave up 2 bases, with 10 bases separating them. CDR3 protein: CASSLTGQTGNTIYF. CDR3 DNA: TGCGCCAGCAGCTTGACGGGGCAAACTGGAAACACCATATATTTT.

In this sample, this clone turned up once. The rearrangement uses TRBV7-8 and TRBJ2-5; unclear D gene. Trimming shortened V by 1 base and J by 5 bases, and 5 bases separated the two germline ends. Germline CDR1 and CDR2: SGHVS and FQNEAQ. The CDR3 runs to 12 residues. The CDR3 coding sequence is TGTGCCAGCAGCTTAGGAGAGGAGACCCAGTACTTC. Protein sequence: CASSLGEETQYF.

V usage is TRBV5-1 and J usage is TRBJ2-5; the match to TRBD2 covers 7 bases. Germline V gene data show CDR1 as SGHRS and CDR2 as YFSETQ. The CDR3 is made up of 16 amino acids. V dropped 0 bases and J dropped 5; count of bases not matched to a gene: 10. CDR3 sequence: CASSLGSLGRVETQYF. The CDR3 DNA follows: TGCGCCAGCAGCTTGGGGTCTTTGGGGAGGGTTGAGACCCAGTACTTC.

J is TRBJ2-6 and V is TRBV19; no clear D gene. Germline V gives CDR1 LNHDA, CDR2 SQIVND (reference sequence). Trimming left V 2 bases short and J 0 bases short, with 8 bases between. This CDR3 has 16 amino acids. This chain's CDR3 is CASSIYQASGANVLTF. The CDR3 DNA reads TGTGCCAGTAGTATATACCAGGCCTCTGGGGCCAACGTCCTGACTTTC. The full variable domain, with the rest looked up from reference TRBV19 and TRBJ2-6, is DGGITQSPKYLFRKEGQNVTLSCEQNLNHDAMYWYRQDPGQGLRLIYYSQIVNDFQKGDIAEGYSVSREKKESFPLTVTSAQKNPTAFYLCASSIYQASGANVLTFGAGSRLTVL.

The chain combines TRBV5-4 with TRBJ1-3; D uncertain. Trimming left V 3 bases short and J 0 bases short, with 4 bases between. Germline V lookup: CDR1 SGHNT, CDR2 YYREEE (reference sequence). The CDR3 is made up of 13 amino acids. CDR3: CASSYYSGNTIYF. The CDR3 coding sequence is TGTGCCAGCAGCTATTACTCTGGAAACACCATATATTTT.

V is TRBV5-1 and J is TRBJ1-3; D possibly corresponds to TRBD1 (6 bases). Looked up from germline, CDR1 is SGHRS and CDR2 is YFSETQ. The CDR3 spans 15 residues. Trimming pared 5 bases from V and 3 bases from J, leaving 15 bases between. Written as DNA, the CDR3 is TGCGCCAGCAGTCGGGACATCGGCTTTGGAAACACCATATATTTT. This sequence encodes CASSRDIGFGNTIYF.

The chain employs TRBV6-5 and TRBJ2-2; 13 nucleotides line up with TRBD2. The CDR3 sequence is 15 residues long. Germline CDR1 is MNHEY and CDR2 is SVGAGI. V was clipped by 4 bases and J by 13 bases; unmatched bases: 9. CDR3 sequence (DNA): TGTGCCAGCAGTTCCCTTGGACTAGCGGGGGTTGGGCTGTTTTTT. Protein product: CASSSLGLAGVGLFF.

This chain links TRBV11-2 with TRBJ1-3; unclear D gene. V was clipped by 2 bases and J by 0 bases, with 20 bases between them. Germline V gene lookup returns CDR1 SGHAT and CDR2 FQNNGV. The CDR3 is 19 amino acids. CDR3 nucleotide sequence: TGTGCCAGCAGCTTATCGCGGGTCCGAGGCTTCAGCTCTGGAAACACCATATATTTT. Translating it yields CASSLSRVRGFSSGNTIYF.

The chain employs TRBV6-2 or TRBV6-3 and TRBJ2-7, with D tentatively TRBD1 (6 bases). This CDR3 is 15 amino acids long. Deletions cut 2 bases from V and 2 bases from J, with 13 bases between. The V gene's germline CDR1 is MNHEY and CDR2 SVGEGT. CDR3 sequence: CASSYLQDSPYEQYF. The CDR3 DNA is TGTGCCAGCAGTTACCTCCAGGACAGTCCCTACGAGCAGTACTTC.

CDR3 nucleotide sequence: TGCGCCAGCAGTGAGGGTGGGGAGAGGGAGACCCAGTACTTC. Translating gives CASSEGGERETQYF. The V gene is TRBV10-1, the J gene TRBJ2-5; D is possibly TRBD2 (5 bases). V was pared by 2 bases and J by 5 bases, with 12 bases between. Germline V lookup: CDR1 WNHNN, CDR2 SYGVQD (reference sequence). This CDR3 is 14 amino acids long.

The V and J genes are TRBV6-2 or TRBV6-3 and TRBJ1-5; tentative D call: TRBD1 (6 bases). The CDR3 spans 16 residues. Looked up from germline, CDR1 is MNHEY and CDR2 is SVGEGT. Between the trimmed V and J ends, which lost 2 bases and 3 bases, there was a span of 14 bases. CDR3 sequence reads: CASSYLGGAINQPQHF. The CDR3 DNA sequence: TGTGCCAGCAGTTACCTCGGGGGGGCTATCAATCAGCCCCAGCATTTT.

The V and J genes are TRBV5-1 and TRBJ2-1; 7 bases align to TRBD2. The CDR3 is 15 amino acids. Germline V gene data show CDR1 as SGHRS and CDR2 as YFSETQ. V lost 0 bases to trimming and J lost 13 bases; unmatched junction nucleotides: 13. The chain's CDR3 is CASSLVAGAWTPQFF. CDR3 bases: TGCGCCAGCAGCTTGGTGGCGGGAGCATGGACGCCTCAGTTCTTC.

The chain couples TRBV4-2 to TRBJ1-4, with unresolved D. CDR1 and CDR2 (germline): LGHNA, YNFKEQ. Trimming took 3 bases from V and 5 from J, leaving 1 base between them. The CDR3 contains 11 residues. In DNA form, the CDR3 reads TGTGCCAGCAGCCAGAATGAAAAACTGTTTTTT. The encoded protein is CASSQNEKLFF.